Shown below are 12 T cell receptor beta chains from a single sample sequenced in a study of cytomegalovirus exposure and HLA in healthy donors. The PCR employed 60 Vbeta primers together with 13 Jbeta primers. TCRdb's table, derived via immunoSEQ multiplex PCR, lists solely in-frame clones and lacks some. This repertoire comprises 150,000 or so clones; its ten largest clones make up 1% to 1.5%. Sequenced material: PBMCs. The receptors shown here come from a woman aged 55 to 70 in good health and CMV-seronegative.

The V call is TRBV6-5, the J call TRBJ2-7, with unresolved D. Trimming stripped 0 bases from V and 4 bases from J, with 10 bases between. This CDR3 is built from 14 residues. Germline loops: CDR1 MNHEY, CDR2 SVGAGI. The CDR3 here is CASSYSTPGYEQYF. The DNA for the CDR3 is TGTGCCAGCAGTTACTCGACCCCCGGGTACGAGCAGTACTTC.

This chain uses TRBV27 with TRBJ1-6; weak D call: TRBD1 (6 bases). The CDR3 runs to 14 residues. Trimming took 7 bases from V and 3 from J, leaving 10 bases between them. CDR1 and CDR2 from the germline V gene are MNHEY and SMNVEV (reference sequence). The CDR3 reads CASTLGGYNSPLHF. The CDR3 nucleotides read TGTGCCAGCACCCTAGGGGGCTATAATTCACCCCTCCACTTT.

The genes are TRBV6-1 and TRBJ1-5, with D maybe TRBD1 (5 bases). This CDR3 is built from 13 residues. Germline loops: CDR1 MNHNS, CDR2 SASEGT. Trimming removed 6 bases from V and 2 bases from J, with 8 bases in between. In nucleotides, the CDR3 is TGTGCCAGCAGGTGGGGGGGCAATCAGCCCCAGCATTTT. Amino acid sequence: CASRWGGNQPQHF.

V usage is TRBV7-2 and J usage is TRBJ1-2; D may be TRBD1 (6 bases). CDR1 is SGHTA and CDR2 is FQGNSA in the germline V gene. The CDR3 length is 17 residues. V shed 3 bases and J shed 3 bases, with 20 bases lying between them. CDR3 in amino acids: CASSFLPRQGRDYGYTF. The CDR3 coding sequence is TGTGCCAGCAGCTTTTTACCCAGGCAGGGGCGAGACTATGGCTACACCTTC. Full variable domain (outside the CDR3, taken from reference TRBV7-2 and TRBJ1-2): GAGVSQSPSNKVTEKGKDVELRCDPISGHTALYWYRQSLGQGLEFLIYFQGNSAPDKSGLPSDRFSAERTGGSVSTLTIQRTQQEDSAVYLCASSFLPRQGRDYGYTFGSGTRLTVV.

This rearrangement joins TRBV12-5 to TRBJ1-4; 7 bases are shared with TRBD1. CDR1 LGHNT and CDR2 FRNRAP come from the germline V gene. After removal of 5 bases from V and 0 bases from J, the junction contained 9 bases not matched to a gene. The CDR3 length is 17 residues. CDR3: CASGARQGAATNEKLFF. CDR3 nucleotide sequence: TGTGCTAGTGGTGCCCGACAGGGTGCCGCAACTAATGAAAAACTGTTTTTT. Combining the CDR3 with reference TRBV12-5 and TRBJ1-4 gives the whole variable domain DARVTQTPRHKVTEMGQEVTMRCQPILGHNTVFWYRQTMMQGLELLAYFRNRAPLDDSGMPKDRFSAEMPDATLATLKIQPSEPRDSAVYFCASGARQGAATNEKLFFGSGTQLSVL.

This CDR3 reads CAISESHRGSNQPQHF. The DNA for the CDR3 is TGTGCCATCAGTGAGTCTCACAGGGGTAGCAATCAGCCCCAGCATTTT. The gene calls are TRBV10-3 and TRBJ1-5; 7 nucleotides agree with TRBD1. The CDR3 covers 16 residues. V shed 0 bases and J 0 bases; nucleotides not matched to a gene: 2. CDR1 and CDR2 (germline): ENHRY, SYGVKD.

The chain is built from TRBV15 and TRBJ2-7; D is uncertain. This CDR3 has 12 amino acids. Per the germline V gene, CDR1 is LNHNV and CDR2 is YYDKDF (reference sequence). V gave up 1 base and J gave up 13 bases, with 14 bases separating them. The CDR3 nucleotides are TGTGCCACCAGCAGAGGGGCCAGCCAGTCATACTTC. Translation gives CATSRGASQSYF. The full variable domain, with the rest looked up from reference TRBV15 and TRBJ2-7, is DAMVIQNPRYQVTQFGKPVTLSCSQTLNHNVMYWYQQKSSQAPKLLFHYYDKDFNNEADTPDNFQSRRPNTSFCFLDIRSPGLGDTAMYLCATSRGASQSYFGPGTRLTVT.

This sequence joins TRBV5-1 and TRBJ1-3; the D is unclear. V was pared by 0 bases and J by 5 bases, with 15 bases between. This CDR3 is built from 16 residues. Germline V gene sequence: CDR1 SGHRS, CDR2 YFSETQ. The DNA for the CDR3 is TGCGCCAGCAGCTTGGGGACCTCGGGGAGTCGAAACACCATATATTTT. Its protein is CASSLGTSGSRNTIYF. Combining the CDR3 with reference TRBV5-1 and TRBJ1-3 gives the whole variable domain KAGVTQTPRYLIKTRGQQVTLSCSPISGHRSVSWYQQTPGQGLQFLFEYFSETQRNKGNFPGRFSGRQFSNSRSEMNVSTLELGDSALYLCASSLGTSGSRNTIYFGEGSWLTVV.

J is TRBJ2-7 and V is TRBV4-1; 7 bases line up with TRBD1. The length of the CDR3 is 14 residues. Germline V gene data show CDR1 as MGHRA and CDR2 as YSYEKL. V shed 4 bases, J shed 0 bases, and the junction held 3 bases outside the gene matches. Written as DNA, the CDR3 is TGCGCCAGCAGCCGAGACAGGGCCTCCTACGAGCAGTACTTC. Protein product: CASSRDRASYEQYF.

CDR3 DNA: TGTGCCACCAGCAGAGACCCCCCTACTAGCGGGGCAGGGGAGCAGTACTTC. Translating it yields CATSRDPPTSGAGEQYF. The chain links TRBV15 to TRBJ2-7, with 10 bases that match TRBD2. From germline, CDR1 is LNHNV and CDR2 YYDKDF (reference sequence). The length of the CDR3 is 17 residues. The trim removed 0 bases at V and 7 bases at J, leaving 12 bases unmatched.

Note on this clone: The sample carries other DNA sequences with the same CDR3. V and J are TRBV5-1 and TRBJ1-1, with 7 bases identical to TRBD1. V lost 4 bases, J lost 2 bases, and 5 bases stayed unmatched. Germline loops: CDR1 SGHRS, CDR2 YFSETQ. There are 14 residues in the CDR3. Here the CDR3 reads CASSKDRPNTEAFF. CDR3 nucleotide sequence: TGCGCCAGCAGCAAGGACAGGCCAAACACTGAAGCTTTCTTT.

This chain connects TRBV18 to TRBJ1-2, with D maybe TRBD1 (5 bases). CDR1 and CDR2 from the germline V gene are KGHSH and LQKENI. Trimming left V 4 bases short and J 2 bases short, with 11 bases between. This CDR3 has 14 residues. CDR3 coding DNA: TGTGCCAGCTCACTGGGGCGGGACAACTATGGCTACACCTTC. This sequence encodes CASSLGRDNYGYTF.